The 18 T cell receptor beta chains reported below all come from one sample, sequenced in a study of blood T cell repertoires in COVID-19. Profiling relied on immunoSEQ multiplex PCR, and the TCRdb table lists in-frame clones only, not all of them. The table lists some 160,000 clones, around 87% of them singletons. The material sequenced was peripheral blood. The origin of the receptors is a woman in her sixties with active COVID-19.

The rearrangement uses TRBV28 and TRBJ1-5; 7 nucleotides match TRBD1. From germline, CDR1 is MDHEN and CDR2 SYDVKM. With 5 bases clipped from V and 6 bases from J, the junction kept 10 bases outside the gene matches. There are 15 residues in the CDR3. CDR3 amino acids: CASSPWTGMVQPQHF. As DNA, the CDR3 is TGTGCCAGCAGTCCCTGGACAGGTATGGTTCAGCCCCAGCATTTT.

The chain carries TRBV7-2 and TRBJ2-6, with a weak D call TRBD2 (5 bases). Germline CDR1 and CDR2: SGHTA and FQGNSA. This CDR3 is built from 13 residues. The chain's CDR3 is CATGGIGANVLTF. The CDR3 bases are TGTGCGACCGGAGGTATTGGGGCCAACGTCCTGACTTTC. The whole variable domain, remainder taken from reference TRBV7-2 and TRBJ2-6, is GAGVSQSPSNKVTEKGKDVELRCDPISGHTALYWYRQSLGQGLEFLIYFQGNSAPDKSGLPSDRFSAERTGGSVSTLTIQRTQQEDSAVYLCATGGIGANVLTFGAGSRLTVL.

The rearrangement joins TRBV6-6 to TRBJ2-5; TRBD2 aligns across 7 bases. Germline V gene sequence: CDR1 MNHNY, CDR2 SVGAGI (reference sequence). The CDR3 has 14 amino acids. V was clipped by 2 bases and J by 1 base; unmatched bases: 1. CDR3 amino acids: CASSYLAVQETQYF. For the CDR3, the DNA is TGTGCCAGCAGTTACCTAGCGGTCCAAGAGACCCAGTACTTC.

This chain connects TRBV29-1 to TRBJ2-7, with TRBD2 matching 7 bases. The CDR3 loop spans 13 amino acids. Germline CDR1 reads SQVTM; CDR2 reads ANQGSEA. With 6 bases clipped from V and 2 bases from J, the junction kept 7 bases outside the gene matches. CDR3 nucleotides: TGCAGCGTCGCGAACGGGAGGACCTACGAGCAGTACTTC. Translating gives CSVANGRTYEQYF.

J is TRBJ2-2 and V is TRBV19, with D possibly TRBD1 on 5 matching bases. The V end lost 1 base, the J end lost 8 bases, and 14 bases lay between the germline ends. The length of the CDR3 is 15 residues. Germline assignment: CDR1 LNHDA and CDR2 SQIVND (reference sequence). The CDR3 region has the DNA TGTGCCAGTAGTATAGCCAGGGTGGTTCGAGGGGAGCTGTTTTTT. This codes for CASSIARVVRGELFF.

The rearrangement joins TRBV28 to TRBJ1-2; 11 nucleotides line up with TRBD1. The germline V gene encodes CDR1 MDHEN and CDR2 SYDVKM. The J segment lost 7 bases and the V segment lost 5 bases, leaving 12 bases of the junction unmatched. The CDR3 loop spans 16 amino acids. The CDR3 sequence: CASSPPPGQGASGYTF. The CDR3 nucleotides read TGTGCCAGCAGTCCCCCCCCCGGACAGGGGGCGAGTGGCTACACCTTC.

The chain is built from TRBV19 and TRBJ2-1; D is uncertain. V lost 11 bases to trimming and J lost 5 bases, with 13 bases between them. Germline V gene sequence: CDR1 LNHDA, CDR2 SQIVND (reference sequence). CDR3 length: 12 residues. CDR3 loop: CAAGKLDNEQFF. The CDR3 bases are TGTGCCGCTGGTAAGCTCGACAATGAGCAGTTCTTC.

This clone was found once. V and J are TRBV4-1 and TRBJ2-3, with TRBD2 as a possible D gene (5 bases). The ends were cut back, 2 bases at V and 4 bases at J, with 10 bases in the middle. This CDR3 contains 14 residues. Germline CDR1 MGHRA, CDR2 YSYEKL. The CDR3 coding sequence is TGCGCCAGCAGCCAACCCGCGGGCGCAGATACGCAGTATTTT. Translated: CASSQPAGADTQYF.

As DNA, the CDR3 is TGTGCCAGCAGCCCCGGGGTGTCAGATACGCAGTATTTT. This sequence encodes CASSPGVSDTQYF. The chain uses TRBV7-9 and TRBJ2-3; a possible D gene is TRBD2 (5 bases). This CDR3 has 13 residues. V shed 5 bases and J shed 4 bases, with 10 bases lying between them. The germline V gene has CDR1 SEHNR and CDR2 FQNEAQ (reference sequence).

V usage is TRBV4-3 and J usage is TRBJ1-5, with TRBD1 matching over 8 bases. The germline gives CDR1 LGHNA, CDR2 YSLEER. V shed 0 bases, J shed 4 bases, and the junction held 11 bases outside the gene matches. The CDR3 has 18 residues. CDR3 in DNA: TGCGCCAGCAGCCAAGATTATGGCAGGGGGCCGGGGAATCAGCCCCAGCATTTT. Amino acids: CASSQDYGRGPGNQPQHF.

The genes are TRBV18 and TRBJ1-5, with a weak D call TRBD1 (5 bases). This CDR3 spans 16 amino acids. V was shortened by 6 bases and J by 0 bases, with 15 bases between the two germline ends. Germline CDR1 reads KGHSH; CDR2 reads LQKENI. DNA of the CDR3: TGTGCCAGCTCCCTCTCTGGACACTTTAGCAATCAGCCCCAGCATTTT. It is translated as CASSLSGHFSNQPQHF.

The V and J genes are TRBV5-4 and TRBJ1-2; TRBD1 might be the D (5 bases). V was trimmed by 0 bases and J by 2 bases, leaving 11 bases between them. Germline V gives CDR1 SGHNT, CDR2 YYREEE (reference sequence). The CDR3 runs 15 residues. The CDR3 region is CASSLATGANYGYTF. The CDR3 DNA follows: TGTGCCAGCAGCTTGGCCACAGGAGCAAACTATGGCTACACCTTC.

This chain joins TRBV4-3 and TRBJ1-6, with D possibly being TRBD1 (5 bases). Germline V gene lookup returns CDR1 LGHNA and CDR2 YSLEER. The CDR3 has 15 amino acids. The germline V and J ends were trimmed by 0 bases and 10 bases, with 13 bases remaining between them. The CDR3, as DNA: TGCGCCAGCAGCCAAGATGGGCAGGGAAACTCACCCCTCCACTTT. Translation: CASSQDGQGNSPLHF.

The rearrangement links TRBV10-3 to TRBJ2-7; the D gene is possibly TRBD1 (5 bases). Trimming took off 5 bases at V and 5 bases at J, with 22 bases between the two ends. The CDR3 consists of 16 residues. Germline lookup yields CDR1 ENHRY and CDR2 SYGVKD. The CDR3 nucleotides are TGTGCCATCAGTCGAGCCCAAGACCTCCCAGGGAACGAGCAGTACTTC. Translated, it gives CAISRAQDLPGNEQYF.

Written as DNA, the CDR3 is TGTGCCAGCAGCTTGCGGCTAGTTCGAGAGACCCAGTACTTC. The encoded protein is CASSLRLVRETQYF. V usage is TRBV5-5 and J usage is TRBJ2-5; D is undetermined. V lost 1 base to trimming and J lost 4 bases, with 11 bases between them. Germline CDR1 reads SGHKS; CDR2 reads YYEKEE (reference sequence). This CDR3 region has 14 residues.

V is TRBV27 and J is TRBJ2-3; D gene uncertain. The CDR3 consists of 14 residues. Trimming took off 5 bases at V and 1 base at J, with 10 bases between the two ends. The germline gives CDR1 MNHEY, CDR2 SMNVEV (reference sequence). The CDR3 DNA reads TGTGCCAGCAGTCTTATTCCTGGCACAGATACGCAGTATTTT. Translation: CASSLIPGTDTQYF.

The table lists this clone with a count of one. The gene calls are TRBV1 and TRBJ2-1; the table names TRBD2, a call not compared with the DNA. TRBV1 is annotated as a pseudogene. The CDR3 is 17 residues long. The CDR3 nucleotides are TGCACCAGCAGCCTTCTCCCTTGGCGCGGGTTATACAATGAGCAGTTCTTC. This gives the protein CTSSLLPWRGLYNEQFF.

The V and J genes are TRBV19 and TRBJ2-2, with 12 bases identical to TRBD1. The CDR3 contains 15 residues. The germline V gene encodes CDR1 LNHDA and CDR2 SQIVND (reference sequence). J gave up 7 bases and V 4 bases, and 4 bases lay outside the gene matches. CDR3 sequence: CASSKGQGAIGELFF. The CDR3 coding sequence is TGTGCCAGTAGTAAGGGACAGGGGGCTATCGGGGAGCTGTTTTTT.